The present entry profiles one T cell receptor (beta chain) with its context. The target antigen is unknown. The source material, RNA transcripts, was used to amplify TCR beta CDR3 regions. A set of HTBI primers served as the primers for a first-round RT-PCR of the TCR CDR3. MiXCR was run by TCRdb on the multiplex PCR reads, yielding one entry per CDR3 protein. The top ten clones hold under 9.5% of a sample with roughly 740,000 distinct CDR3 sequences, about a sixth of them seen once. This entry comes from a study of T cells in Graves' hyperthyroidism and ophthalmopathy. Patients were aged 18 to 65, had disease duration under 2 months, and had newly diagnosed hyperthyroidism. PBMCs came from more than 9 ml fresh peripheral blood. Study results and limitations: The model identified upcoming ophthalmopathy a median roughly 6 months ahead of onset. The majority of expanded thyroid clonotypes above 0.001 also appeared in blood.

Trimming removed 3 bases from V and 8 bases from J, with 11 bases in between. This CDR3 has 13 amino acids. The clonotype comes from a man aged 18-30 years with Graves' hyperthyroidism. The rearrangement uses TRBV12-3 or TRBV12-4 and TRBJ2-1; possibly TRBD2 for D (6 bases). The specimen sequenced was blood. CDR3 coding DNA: TGTGCCAGCAGTTTTACTAGCAACTATGAGCAGTTCTTC. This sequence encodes CASSFTSNYEQFF.